A selection of T cell receptor beta chains follows, all from one sample in a study of neoadjuvant anti-PD-1 for oral cavity cancer. Assay used: immunoSEQ multiplex PCR; TCRdb lists only in-frame clones, some missing. Of more than 11,000 clones listed, about 70% are singletons. Source: PBMCs, taken after nivolumab (anti-PD-1) treatment. These receptor sequences come from a person aged 40-85 years with oral cavity squamous cell carcinoma. Each CDR3 is given with its conserved first and last residue. The D gene is left open where the match is weak. Only part of the rows carry a size: once, few, many, or a class if the clone is expanded.

v_call,d_call,j_call,clone_size,cdr3_nt,cdr3_aa
TRBV7-3,NA,TRBJ2-2,NA,TGTGCCAGCAGCAGGGAGATGGGTTCGGGGGAGCTGTTTTTT,CASSREMGSGELFF
TRBV27,NA,TRBJ1-3,NA,TGTGCCAGCAGTTTACTCCGGGGCGGGGGGTTCGGCACCATATATTTT,CASSLLRGGGFGTIYF
TRBV2,NA,TRBJ1-5,few,TGTGCCAGCAGTGAGTCCTTCTACCCTCGTCAGCCCCAGCATTTT,CASSESFYPRQPQHF
TRBV10-3,NA,TRBJ1-2,NA,TGTGCCATCAGTGAAGGACTGGGCTATGGCTACACCTTC,CAISEGLGYGYTF
TRBV19,NA,TRBJ2-1,NA,TGTGCCAGTAGTATGCGGCTACGAGACGAGCAGTTCTTC,CASSMRLRDEQFF
TRBV5-5,NA,TRBJ2-7,NA,TGTGCCAGCAGCCGCCTGGGTAACGAGCAGTACTTC,CASSRLGNEQYF
TRBV6-5,NA,TRBJ1-1,NA,TGTGCCAGCAGTTACAACAGTTTGGGCACTGAAGCTTTCTTT,CASSYNSLGTEAFF
TRBV10-3,TRBD1,TRBJ1-5,NA,TGTGCCATCAGGGGACAGGGGGGGAGCAATCAGCCCCAGCATTTT,CAIRGQGGSNQPQHF
TRBV4-2,NA,TRBJ1-5,NA,TGTGCCAGCAGCCAAGAACAGCACAATCAGCCCCAGCATTTT,CASSQEQHNQPQHF
TRBV9,TRBD1,TRBJ2-7,NA,TGTGCCAGCAGCCTTGGGACAGGCGATAACTACGAGCAGTACTTC,CASSLGTGDNYEQYF
TRBV4-2,TRBD2,TRBJ2-3,NA,TGTGCCAGCAGCCAGGGACTAGCGGGGGGGCTTACAAGCACAGATACGCAGTATTTT,CASSQGLAGGLTSTDTQYF
TRBV30,TRBD1,TRBJ1-3,NA,TGTGCCTGGAGCCGGACAGGGGGCGAACGAAACACCATATATTTT,CAWSRTGGERNTIYF
TRBV19,NA,TRBJ1-5,NA,TGTGCCAGTACCCCGGGAGGGATAAGCAATCAGCCCCAGCATTTT,CASTPGGISNQPQHF
TRBV7-2,NA,TRBJ2-7,NA,TGTGCCAGCAGCTTGAGGTACGAGCAGTACTTC,CASSLRYEQYF
TRBV6-5,TRBD1,TRBJ2-7,once,TGTGCCAGCAGTGCTTCCACAGGGGGCTTCTCCGAGCAGTACTTC,CASSASTGGFSEQYF
TRBV11-2,NA,TRBJ1-3,NA,TGTGCCAGCAGCTTAGGCGCGGAATCCGGAAACACCATATATTTT,CASSLGAESGNTIYF
TRBV10-3,NA,TRBJ1-2,NA,TGTGCCATCAGCCGTTCGGGTTTTAACTATGGCTACACCTTC,CAISRSGFNYGYTF
TRBV28,NA,TRBJ2-7,NA,TGTGCCAGCAGTTTGGGCTACGAGCAGTACTTC,CASSLGYEQYF
TRBV27,TRBD2,TRBJ2-4,NA,TGTGCCAGCAGTCTAGCGGGGGGAAACATTCAGTACTTC,CASSLAGGNIQYF
TRBV2,NA,TRBJ1-2,once,TGTGCCAGCAGTGAGCTCAGGGGAAGGAATGGCTACACCTTC,CASSELRGRNGYTF
TRBV28,NA,TRBJ1-1,NA,TGTGCCAGCAGTCCTCGACGCACTGAAGCTTTCTTT,CASSPRRTEAFF
TRBV9,TRBD1,TRBJ1-4,NA,TGTGCCAGCAGCGTCGCCCCTGCCGGGACAGGGAATGAAAAACTGTTTTTT,CASSVAPAGTGNEKLFF
TRBV10-3,NA,TRBJ2-7,NA,TGTGCCTGCGGGACGGACAACTACGAGCAGTACTTC,CACGTDNYEQYF
TRBV5-1,NA,TRBJ2-1,NA,TGCGCCAGCAGCCCGGAAAAACCGGGGAATGAGCAGTTCTTC,CASSPEKPGNEQFF
TRBV7-2,TRBD1,TRBJ1-3,NA,TGTGCCAGCAGCTTAAGGTCGGGACAGGGGAGGGAAACCACCATATATTTT,CASSLRSGQGRETTIYF
TRBV18,NA,TRBJ1-1,few,TGTGCCAGCTCACCACCGAGCGTCTGGGCAACTGAAGCTTTCTTT,CASSPPSVWATEAFF
TRBV5-1,NA,TRBJ2-1,NA,TGCGCCAGCAGCCCGCCTTGGTCCTACAATGAGCAGTTCTTC,CASSPPWSYNEQFF
TRBV9,TRBD2,TRBJ2-2,few,TGTGCCAGCAGCATCGGACTAGCCGGGGAGCTGTTTTTT,CASSIGLAGELFF
TRBV2,NA,TRBJ2-4,NA,TGTGCCAGCAACGGGGTTCTAGCCAAAAACATTCAGTACTTC,CASNGVLAKNIQYF
TRBV5-6,TRBD2,TRBJ2-1,NA,TGTGCCAGCAGCAACGGGAGGGGAGCCTACAATGAGCAGTTCTTC,CASSNGRGAYNEQFF
TRBV10-1,NA,TRBJ2-7,NA,TGCGCCAGCAGTTTGACACCCGCCTACGAGCAGTACTTC,CASSLTPAYEQYF
TRBV5-1,NA,TRBJ1-3,NA,TGCGCCAGCAGGGGCTCTGGAAACACCATATATTTT,CASRGSGNTIYF
TRBV6-1,TRBD2,TRBJ2-7,NA,TGTGCCGCGGGGGGAGTTAGCTCCTACGAGCAGTACTTC,CAAGGVSSYEQYF
TRBV5-6,TRBD2,TRBJ2-1,NA,TGTGCCAGCAGCTTGAGGGCGGGGGGATACTACAATGAGCAGTTCTTC,CASSLRAGGYYNEQFF
TRBV5-1,NA,TRBJ1-1,NA,TGCGCCAGCAGGGACGGAGGGGGGGCGGACACTGAAGCTTTCTTT,CASRDGGGADTEAFF
TRBV27,NA,TRBJ2-7,NA,TGTGCCAGCAGTTTCGGGGGCACAATCCCCTACGAGCAGTACTTC,CASSFGGTIPYEQYF
TRBV19,NA,TRBJ1-1,NA,TGTGCCAGTAGTAGGGGGCCCATGAACACTGAAGCTTTCTTT,CASSRGPMNTEAFF
TRBV6-1,NA,TRBJ1-2,NA,TGTGCCAGCAGCCCGGGGGCCGGAGGCTACACCTTC,CASSPGAGGYTF
TRBV6-5,NA,TRBJ1-5,NA,TGTGCCAGCAGGGAGATTCAGCCCCAGCATTTT,CASREIQPQHF
TRBV11-2,NA,TRBJ2-3,NA,TGTGCCAGCAGCCCCTTCTTTGGTAGCGGTAGCACAGATACGCAGTATTTT,CASSPFFGSGSTDTQYF
TRBV7-9,NA,TRBJ2-2,NA,TGTGCCGCCGGACTGGGGGCAGCCACCGGGGAGCTGTTTTTT,CAAGLGAATGELFF
TRBV11-1,NA,TRBJ2-7,once,TGTGCCAGCAGCTTACGACTGAGGATCGAGCAGTACTTC,CASSLRLRIEQYF
TRBV5-1,NA,TRBJ2-1,NA,TGCGCCAGCAGCGAGAGATCCGGGACCTACAATGAGCAGTTCTTC,CASSERSGTYNEQFF
TRBV6-5,NA,TRBJ1-1,few,TGTGCCAGCAGACGAACTGGGACGGGGAACACTGAAGCTTTCTTT,CASRRTGTGNTEAFF
TRBV10-3,TRBD1,TRBJ1-3,NA,TGTGCCATCAGAGAATTACCGGGACAGGGAGGAAACACCATATATTTT,CAIRELPGQGGNTIYF
TRBV4-2,TRBD1,TRBJ1-4,NA,TGTGCCAGCAGCCAAAGGACAGGTCCTAATGAAAAACTGTTTTTT,CASSQRTGPNEKLFF
TRBV11-2,TRBD1,TRBJ2-7,NA,TGTGCCAGCAGCCTGACCCGGGACAGGGGCTACGAGCAGTACTTC,CASSLTRDRGYEQYF
TRBV10-3,NA,TRBJ1-1,NA,TGTGCCATCAGTGAGTCACCAGGGCGGGTGAACACTGAAGCTTTCTTT,CAISESPGRVNTEAFF
TRBV6-1,NA,TRBJ2-5,NA,TGTGCCAGCAGTGAACAGTGGGTAGGACTTGAGACCCAGTACTTC,CASSEQWVGLETQYF
TRBV5-1,TRBD1,TRBJ2-5,NA,TGCGCCAGCAGCCCCCCGGGACAGGGTACAGAGACCCAGTACTTC,CASSPPGQGTETQYF
TRBV6-6,TRBD1,TRBJ2-1,NA,TGTGCCAGCAGTTCACAGGGGGCTTACAATGAGCAGTTCTTC,CASSSQGAYNEQFF